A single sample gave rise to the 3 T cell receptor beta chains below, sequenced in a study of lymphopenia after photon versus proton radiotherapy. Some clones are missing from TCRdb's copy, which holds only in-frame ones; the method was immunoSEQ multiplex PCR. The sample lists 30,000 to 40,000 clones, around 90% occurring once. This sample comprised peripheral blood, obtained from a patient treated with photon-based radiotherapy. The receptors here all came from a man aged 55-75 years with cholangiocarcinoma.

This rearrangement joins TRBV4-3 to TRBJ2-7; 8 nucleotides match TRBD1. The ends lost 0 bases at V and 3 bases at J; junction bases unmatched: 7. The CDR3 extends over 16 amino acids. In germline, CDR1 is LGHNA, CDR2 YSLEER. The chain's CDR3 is CASSQESYRGIYEQYF. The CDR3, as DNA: TGCGCCAGCAGCCAAGAGAGTTACAGGGGGATCTACGAGCAGTACTTC.

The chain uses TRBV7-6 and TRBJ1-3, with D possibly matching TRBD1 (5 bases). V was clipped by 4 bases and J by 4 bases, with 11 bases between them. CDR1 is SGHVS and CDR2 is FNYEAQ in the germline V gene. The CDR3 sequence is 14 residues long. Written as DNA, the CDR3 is TGTGCCAGCAGCTCACCGGGGGTGGGAAACACCATATATTTT. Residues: CASSSPGVGNTIYF.

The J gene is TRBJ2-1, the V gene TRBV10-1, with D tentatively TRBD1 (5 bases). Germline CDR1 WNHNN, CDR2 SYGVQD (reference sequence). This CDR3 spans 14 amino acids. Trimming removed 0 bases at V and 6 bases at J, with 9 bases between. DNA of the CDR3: TGCGCCAGCAGTGAGTCGGGGCCCAGCAATGAGCAGTTCTTC. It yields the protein CASSESGPSNEQFF.